This T cell receptor (beta chain) was profiled in a study of cytomegalovirus exposure and HLA in healthy donors. Study outcomes and limitations: Per published reports, the classifier diagnosed cytomegalovirus status with high specificity and sensitivity. The study put 160 or so TCR beta chains on its list as cytomegalovirus-associated. Reportedly, fewer N-insertions than the approximately 610-donor mean appeared in an Asian-associated ancestry cluster in a later analysis. In a later analysis, specific HLA alleles were associated with around 17,000 TCR beta sequences at a 0.05 false discovery rate.

This PCR relied on a set of 60 Vbeta primers and 13 Jbeta primers. The data were produced by immunoSEQ multiplex PCR, yet TCRdb's version contains in-frame clones alone and is incomplete. The sample lists some 150,000 clones, over 70% occurring once. Details on this clone: As yet, its antigen is unknown.

The J segment lost 3 bases and the V segment lost 1 base, leaving 3 bases of the junction unmatched. Germline values: CDR1 SGHTA, CDR2 FQGNSA. The CDR3 runs 15 residues. This TCR was recovered from a man aged 25 to 40 in good health and CMV-seronegative. The sequenced material came from PBMCs. The chain couples TRBV7-2 to TRBJ2-5; 9 bases align to TRBD2. DNA of the CDR3: TGTGCCAGCAGCTTAGTGATAGCGGGGGAAGAGACCCAGTACTTC. This sequence encodes CASSLVIAGEETQYF.